This T cell receptor (beta chain) came from a study of identical twins. TCRdb called the 5' RACE reads again in MiXCR, with one record for every CDR3 protein. The sample has around 230,000 distinct CDR3 sequences; approximately 5.9% are singletons. Only a few counts were recorded for this clonotype. This CDR3 is built from 14 residues. Germline V gives CDR1 DFQATT, CDR2 SNEGSKA (reference sequence). The ends were cut back, 1 base at V and 4 bases at J, with 11 bases in the middle. This sample also appeared in a second study, on T cells expressing NK-cell markers. That investigation notes: Within the sequenced cohort of eight donors, seven exhibited HCMV seropositivity and one was seronegative.

This clonotype was sampled from a woman aged 18-29 years in good health. Sequenced material: CD8+ T cells sorted from blood. V is TRBV20-1 and J is TRBJ2-1, with a tentative D call TRBD2 (5 bases). The CDR3 region is CSARVSLDYNEQFF. The CDR3, as DNA: TGCAGTGCTAGAGTGTCACTAGATTACAATGAGCAGTTCTTC.